This T cell receptor (beta chain) was captured by sequencing in a study of blood T cell repertoires in COVID-19. Looking at the study overall: Specimens from acute and convalescent COVID-19 originated in the United States, Italy and Spain. T cells, B-cell-depleted T cells, or PBMCs provided the cDNA or gDNA that served as material.

This CDR3 spans 12 amino acids. Trimming pared 1 base from V and 4 bases from J, leaving 4 bases between. Germline V gene sequence: CDR1 KGHDR, CDR2 SFDVKD. TCRdb's table, derived via immunoSEQ multiplex PCR, lists solely in-frame clones and lacks some. This table has under 250,000 clones, approximately 78% appearing once. Sequenced input: peripheral blood. The sequence was collected from a woman aged 18 to 35 with acute or convalescent COVID-19. The chain carries TRBV24-1 and TRBJ2-7, with unresolved D. CDR3: CATSDFGYEQYF. DNA of the CDR3: TGTGCCACCAGTGATTTCGGGTACGAGCAGTACTTC.